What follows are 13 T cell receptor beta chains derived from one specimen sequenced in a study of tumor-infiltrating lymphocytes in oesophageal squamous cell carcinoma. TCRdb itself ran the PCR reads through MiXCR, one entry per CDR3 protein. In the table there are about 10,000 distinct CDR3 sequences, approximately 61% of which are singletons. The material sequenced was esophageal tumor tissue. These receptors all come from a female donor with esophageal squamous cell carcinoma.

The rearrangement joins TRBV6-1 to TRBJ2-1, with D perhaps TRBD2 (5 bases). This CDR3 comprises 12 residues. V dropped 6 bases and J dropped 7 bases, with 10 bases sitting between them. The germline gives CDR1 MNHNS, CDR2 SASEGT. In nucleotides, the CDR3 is TGTGCCAGCAGACTAGACACTAATGAGCAGTTCTTC. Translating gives CASRLDTNEQFF.

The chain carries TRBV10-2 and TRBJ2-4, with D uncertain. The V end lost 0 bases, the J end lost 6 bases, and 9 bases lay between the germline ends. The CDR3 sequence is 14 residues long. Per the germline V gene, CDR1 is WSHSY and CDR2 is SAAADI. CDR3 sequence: CASSESDKGNIQYF. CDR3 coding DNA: TGCGCCAGCAGTGAGTCAGACAAGGGAAACATTCAGTACTTC.

CDR3 sequence: CASSYEGLAKNIQYF. CDR3 in DNA: TGTGCCAGCAGCTATGAGGGACTAGCCAAAAACATTCAGTACTTC. The V gene is TRBV7-2, the J gene TRBJ2-4; D perhaps matches TRBD2 (6 bases). CDR1 and CDR2 from the germline V gene are SGHTA and FQGNSA. The ends were cut back, 4 bases at V and 0 bases at J, with 10 bases in the middle. The CDR3 is 15 amino acids.

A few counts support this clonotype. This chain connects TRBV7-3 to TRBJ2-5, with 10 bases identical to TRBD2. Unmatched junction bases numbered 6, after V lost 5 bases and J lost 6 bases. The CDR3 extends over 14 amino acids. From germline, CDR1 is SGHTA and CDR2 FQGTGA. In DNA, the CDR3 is TGTGCCAGCAGCGAAGGGGGACTAGCGAAGACCCAGTACTTC. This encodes CASSEGGLAKTQYF.

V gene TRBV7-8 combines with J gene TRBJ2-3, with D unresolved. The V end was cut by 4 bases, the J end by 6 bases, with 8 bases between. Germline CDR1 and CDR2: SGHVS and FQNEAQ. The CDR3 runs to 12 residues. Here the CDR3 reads CASSSPTDTQYF. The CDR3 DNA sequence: TGTGCCAGCAGCTCACCTACGGATACGCAGTATTTT.

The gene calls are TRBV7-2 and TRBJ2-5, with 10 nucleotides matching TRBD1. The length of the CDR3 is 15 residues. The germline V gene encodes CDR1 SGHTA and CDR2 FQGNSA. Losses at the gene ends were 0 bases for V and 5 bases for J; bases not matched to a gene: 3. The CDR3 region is CASSLAGTGEETQYF. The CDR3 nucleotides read TGTGCCAGCAGCTTAGCCGGGACAGGGGAGGAGACCCAGTACTTC.

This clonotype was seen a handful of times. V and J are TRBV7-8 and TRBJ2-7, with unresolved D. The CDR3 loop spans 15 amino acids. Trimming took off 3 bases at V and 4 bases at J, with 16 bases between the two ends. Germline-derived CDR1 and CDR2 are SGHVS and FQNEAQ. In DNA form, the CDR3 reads TGTGCCAGCAGCTTCGGACCACTCGTCGGGTACGAGCAGTACTTC. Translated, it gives CASSFGPLVGYEQYF.

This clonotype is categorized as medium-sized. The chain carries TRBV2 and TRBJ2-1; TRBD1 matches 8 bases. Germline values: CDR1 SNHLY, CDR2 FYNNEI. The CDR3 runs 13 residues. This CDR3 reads CAGGQVIFNEQFF. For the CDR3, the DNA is TGTGCAGGGGGACAGGTTATCTTCAATGAGCAGTTCTTC.

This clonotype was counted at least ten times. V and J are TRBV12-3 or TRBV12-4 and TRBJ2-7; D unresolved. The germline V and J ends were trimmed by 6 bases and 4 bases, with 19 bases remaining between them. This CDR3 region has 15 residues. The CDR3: CASSKGQLHSYEQYF. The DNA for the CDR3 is TGTGCCAGCAGCAAAGGGCAGCTACACTCATACGAGCAGTACTTC.

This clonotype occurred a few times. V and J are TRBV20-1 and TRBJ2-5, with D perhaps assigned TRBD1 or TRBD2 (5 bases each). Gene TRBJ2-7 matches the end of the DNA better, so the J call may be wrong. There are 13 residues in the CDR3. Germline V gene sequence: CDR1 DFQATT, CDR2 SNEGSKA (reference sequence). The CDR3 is CSATGTIQDEQYF. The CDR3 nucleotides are TGCAGTGCTACCGGGACGATTCAGGACGAGCAGTACTTC.

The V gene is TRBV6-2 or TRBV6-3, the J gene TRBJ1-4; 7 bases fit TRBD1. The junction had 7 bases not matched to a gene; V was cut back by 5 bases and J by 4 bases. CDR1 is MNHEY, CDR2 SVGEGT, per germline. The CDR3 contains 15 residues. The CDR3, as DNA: TGTGCCAGCAGTACAGGGACAGCCATTAATGAAAAACTGTTTTTT. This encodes CASSTGTAINEKLFF.

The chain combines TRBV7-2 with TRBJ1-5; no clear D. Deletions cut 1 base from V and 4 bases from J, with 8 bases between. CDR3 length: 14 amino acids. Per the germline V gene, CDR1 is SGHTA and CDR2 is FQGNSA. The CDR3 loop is CASSLGRFNQPQHF. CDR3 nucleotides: TGTGCCAGCAGCTTAGGGCGGTTTAATCAGCCCCAGCATTTT.

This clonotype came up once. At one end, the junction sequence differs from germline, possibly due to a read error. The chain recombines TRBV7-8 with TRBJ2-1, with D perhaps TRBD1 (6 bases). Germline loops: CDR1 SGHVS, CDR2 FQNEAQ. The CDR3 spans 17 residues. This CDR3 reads CASSLDLGRGQNSPLHF. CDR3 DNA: TGTGCCAGCAGCTTAGATTTAGGCAGGGGACAAAATTCACCCCTCCACTTC.